This T cell receptor (beta chain) originates from a study of blood T cells in healthy people across ages. This clonotype was seen at least ten times. Together with a sample-barcoded 5' primer, a J-beta primer mix was included in a second PCR lasting about 6 to 11 cycles. TCRdb used MiXCR to reprocess the 5' RACE reads, holding one entry per CDR3 protein. The data hold roughly 1,500,000 distinct CDR3 sequences, with 42% observed a single time. Material: blood. This TCR derives from a woman aged 18-30 years in good health.

As DNA, the CDR3 is TGCAGCGTTGAATGGGGCAGACACCAAGAGACCCAGTACTTC. Its protein is CSVEWGRHQETQYF. The chain combines TRBV29-1 with TRBJ2-5, with D possibly TRBD1 on 5 matching bases. The CDR3 extends over 14 amino acids. Trimming removed 2 bases at V and 0 bases at J, with 10 bases between. The germline gives CDR1 SQVTM, CDR2 ANQGSEA.